This T cell receptor beta chain came from a study of metastatic and nonmetastatic thyroid tumors. Germline loops: CDR1 MNHEY, CDR2 SVGAGI. V was cut by 0 bases and J by 2 bases, with 14 bases left in between. The CDR3 consists of 16 residues. Overall study results and limits: Malignant thyroid tumors reportedly exceeded benign nodules significantly in TCR beta diversity, with the difference appearing in blood and tumor.

As for this clone: The target antigen is unknown.

All patients were treatment-naive before thyroid surgery. In the original processing: CDR3 was compared across clinicopathological groups, and the resulting differences were used to build a distant-metastasis classifier for papillary thyroid cancer. TCRdb recomputed clones from the PCR reads via MiXCR. These V and J calls rely on TCRdb rather than the paper's analysis. The data show some 45,000 clones, about 16% seen once. Specimen: blood. The chain uses TRBV6-5 and TRBJ2-7; weak D call: TRBD2 (6 bases). The sequence came from a female donor with papillary thyroid cancer or a benign thyroid nodule (not recorded which). Some clones in this sample may be carry-over from other donors' samples. Here the CDR3 reads CASSYSGGAVTYEQYF. The DNA of the CDR3 is TGTGCCAGCAGTTACTCGGGCGGGGCCGTTACCTACGAGCAGTACTTC.